This TCR beta chain was observed in a study of OX40 agonist ivuxolimab in advanced cancers. The study in broad terms: The costimulatory receptor OX40 (CD134) was targeted by ivuxolimab, a fully human IgG2 agonistic monoclonal antibody. Three dose-escalation patients achieved partial responses, one with hepatocellular carcinoma and two with cutaneous melanoma. Intravenous ivuxolimab was administered to patients every 2 weeks at six dose levels: 0.01, 0.1, 0.3, 1.5, 3 and 10 mg/kg. In the dose-escalation cohort, around four fifths of patients were male, and the mean age was roughly 56 years with a range of about 20 to 80. Prior anti-PD-1, anti-PD-L1 or anti-CTLA-4 therapy was permitted, and approximately 39% of dose-escalation patients had received checkpoint inhibitors. The purpose of peripheral TCRbeta sequencing was to test whether ivuxolimab changed TCR sequence diversity and led to clonal T-cell expansion. Of the approximately 50 dose-escalation patients, hepatocellular carcinoma was present in about 19, melanoma in around 15, renal cell carcinoma in 9 and head and neck cancer in 9. The monotherapy dose-escalation portion (N of about 50 patients) of the phase I ivuxolimab trial is reported in the paper.

According to the germline V gene, CDR1 reads SQVTM and CDR2 reads ANQGSEA. From the cysteine up to the phenylalanine, the CDR3 has a length of 16 residues. Here the CDR3 DNA is all that survives: 48 bases in frame from base 1. Trimming accounts for 3 bases at V and 4 bases at J, while the number of junction bases matched to no gene is 10. The trial excluded patients who had a history of autoimmune disease or were on systemic immunosuppression. In every dose cohort, peripheral blood was drawn for TCR sequencing at baseline, cycle 4 day 1, and cycle 7 day 1. The samples were taken from a phase I, first-in-human, multicenter, open-label dose-escalation trial of ivuxolimab. Adults with locally advanced or metastatic head and neck squamous cell, hepatocellular, melanoma or renal cell carcinoma were enrolled in the trial. CD4+ and CD8+ T cells were sorted separately from peripheral blood before TCR sequencing.

Summary of the overall study and its limitations: After ivuxolimab, more expanded clones were found on average in CD8+ T cells than in CD4+ T cells. Which antigens the clonally expanded peripheral T cells were specific for was not determined. In partial responders in the 0.1-3.0 mg/kg groups, normalized peripheral clonal expansion was found to be among the lowest, especially among CD8+ T cells. Low levels of normalized T-cell clonal expansion were also seen in some nonresponding patients. Clonal expansion of both CD4+ and CD8+ blood T cells was observed from baseline to week 6 at doses 0.1 to 3.0 mg/kg.

Genomic DNA was isolated from the sorted cells so that the TCRbeta CDR3 region could be sequenced. The immunoSEQ Assay was used to sequence the TCRbeta CDR3 regions. TCRdb provides this immuneACCESS table in a form limited to in-frame rearrangements. Some clones are lacking; in checked studies, under half of them reflect an unresolved V gene, and why the rest are absent is not known. The sample data list approximately 76,000 clones, and about 89% of these were observed just once. 0.55% to 0.7% of the sample is in the top ten clones. This clone was counted once. It lacks a known antigen. Base qualities were left out, and no much larger clone turns up one base away.

Sequenced here: CD4+ or CD8+ T cells sorted from blood, sampled in a trial of the OX40 agonist ivuxolimab. The chain is made from TRBV29-1 and TRBJ2-1, with 9 junctional bases fitting TRBD1. The receptor was derived from an adult with an advanced solid tumor such as melanoma, head and neck, liver or kidney cancer. The CDR3 region has the sequence CSVERTGEIRYNEQFF. The DNA is TGCAGCGTTGAGAGGACAGGGGAAATCCGTTACAATGAGCAGTTCTTC.